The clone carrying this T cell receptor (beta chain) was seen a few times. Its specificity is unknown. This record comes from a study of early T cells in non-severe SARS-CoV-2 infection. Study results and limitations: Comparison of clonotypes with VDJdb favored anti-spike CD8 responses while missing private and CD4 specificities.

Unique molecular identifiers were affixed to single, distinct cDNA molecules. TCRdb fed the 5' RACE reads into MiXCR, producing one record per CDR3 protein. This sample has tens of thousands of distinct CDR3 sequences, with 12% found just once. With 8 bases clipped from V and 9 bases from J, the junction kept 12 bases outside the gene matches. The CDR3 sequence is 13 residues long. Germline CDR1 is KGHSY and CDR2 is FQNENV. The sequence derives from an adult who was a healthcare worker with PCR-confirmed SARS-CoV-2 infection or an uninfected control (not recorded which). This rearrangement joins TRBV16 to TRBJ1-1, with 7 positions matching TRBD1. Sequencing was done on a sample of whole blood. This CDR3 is CASRRWETGKAFF. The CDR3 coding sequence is TGTGCCAGCCGTCGTTGGGAGACAGGGAAAGCTTTCTTT.